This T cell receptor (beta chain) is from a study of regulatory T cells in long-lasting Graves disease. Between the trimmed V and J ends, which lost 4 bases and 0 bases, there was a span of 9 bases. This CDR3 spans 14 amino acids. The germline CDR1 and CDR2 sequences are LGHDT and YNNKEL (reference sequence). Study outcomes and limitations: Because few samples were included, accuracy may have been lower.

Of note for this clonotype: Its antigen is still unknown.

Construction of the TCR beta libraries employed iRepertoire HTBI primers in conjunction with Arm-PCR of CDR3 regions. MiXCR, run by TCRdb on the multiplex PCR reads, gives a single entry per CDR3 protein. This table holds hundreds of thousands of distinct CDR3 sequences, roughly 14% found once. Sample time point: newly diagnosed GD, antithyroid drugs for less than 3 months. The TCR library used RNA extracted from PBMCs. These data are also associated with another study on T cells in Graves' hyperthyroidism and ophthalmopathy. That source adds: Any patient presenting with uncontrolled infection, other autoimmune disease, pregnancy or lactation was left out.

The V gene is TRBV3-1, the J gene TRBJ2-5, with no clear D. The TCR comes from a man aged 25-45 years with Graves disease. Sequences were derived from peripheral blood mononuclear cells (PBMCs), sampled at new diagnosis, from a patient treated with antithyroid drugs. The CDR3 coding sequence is TGTGCCAGCAGCCTCTACTTGTACCAAGAGACCCAGTACTTC. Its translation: CASSLYLYQETQYF.